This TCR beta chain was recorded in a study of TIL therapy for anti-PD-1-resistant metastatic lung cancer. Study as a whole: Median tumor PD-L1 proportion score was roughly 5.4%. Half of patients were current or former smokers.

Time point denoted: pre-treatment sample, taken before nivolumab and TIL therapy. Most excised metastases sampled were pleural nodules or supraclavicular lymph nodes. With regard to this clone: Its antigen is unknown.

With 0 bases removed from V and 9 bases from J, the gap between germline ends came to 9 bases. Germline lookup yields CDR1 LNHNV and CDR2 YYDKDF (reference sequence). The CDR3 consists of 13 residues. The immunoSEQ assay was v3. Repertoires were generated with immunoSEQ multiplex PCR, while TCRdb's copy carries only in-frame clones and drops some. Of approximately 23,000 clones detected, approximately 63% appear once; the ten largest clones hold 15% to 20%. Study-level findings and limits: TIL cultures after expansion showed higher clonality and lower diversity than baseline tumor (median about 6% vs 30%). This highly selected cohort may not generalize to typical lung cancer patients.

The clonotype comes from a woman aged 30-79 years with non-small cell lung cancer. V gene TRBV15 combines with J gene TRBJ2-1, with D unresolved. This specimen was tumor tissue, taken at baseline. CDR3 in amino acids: CATSRDLGGEQFF. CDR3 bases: TGTGCCACCAGCAGAGATCTCGGTGGTGAGCAGTTCTTC.